This T cell receptor (beta chain) was recovered during a study of cytomegalovirus exposure and HLA in healthy donors. Concerning this clone itself: Antigen specificity is unknown.

Points from the study as a whole: Specificity for CMV antigens was confirmed in vitro for three of the CMV-associated chains.

After removal of 0 bases from V and 6 bases from J, the junction contained 8 bases not matched to a gene. This CDR3 is built from 15 residues. Germline CDR1 is GTSNPN and CDR2 is SVGIG (reference sequence). Here immunoSEQ multiplex PCR was the method, and the copy in TCRdb shows in-frame clones only, minus some. The sample includes hundreds of thousands of clones, 86% seen only once; the top ten take 0.8% to 0.85%. This chain joins TRBV30 and TRBJ2-3; 8 bases agree with TRBD2. This receptor was obtained from a woman between 18 and 30 years old in good health and CMV-seronegative. The sample was PBMCs. CDR3 amino acids: CAWSVSRIAGDTQYF. DNA for the CDR3: TGTGCCTGGAGTGTATCGAGAATAGCGGGGGATACGCAGTATTTT.